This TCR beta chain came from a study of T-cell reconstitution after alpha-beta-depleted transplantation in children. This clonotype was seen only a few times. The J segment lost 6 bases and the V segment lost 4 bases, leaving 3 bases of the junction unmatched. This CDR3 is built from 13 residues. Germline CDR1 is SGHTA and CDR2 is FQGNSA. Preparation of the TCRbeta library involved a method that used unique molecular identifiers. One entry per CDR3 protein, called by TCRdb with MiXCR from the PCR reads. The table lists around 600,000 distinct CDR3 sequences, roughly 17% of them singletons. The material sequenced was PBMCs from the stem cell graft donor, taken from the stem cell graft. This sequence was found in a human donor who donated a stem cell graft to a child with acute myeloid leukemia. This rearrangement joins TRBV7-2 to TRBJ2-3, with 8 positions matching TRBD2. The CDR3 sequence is CASSWTSRDTQYF. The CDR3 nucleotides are TGTGCCAGCAGCTGGACTAGCAGGGATACGCAGTATTTT.